This is a list of T cell receptor beta chains from one sample in a study of shared clonotypes between healthy human individuals. The assay was immunoSEQ multiplex PCR, and TCRdb's table has in-frame clones only and misses some. The sample consists of 2 million to 2.5 million clones, roughly 93% of them appearing once. The sample was naive CD4+ T cells from PBMCs. These receptors originate from a man younger than 30 in good health. Some clones in this sample may be carry-over from other donors' samples. CDR3s include the opening cysteine and the closing phenylalanine or tryptophan. The order of the fields is J gene, clone size, D gene, V gene, CDR3 DNA, CDR3 protein. D genes are given only for firm matches. Where a row states a size, it is once, few, many or the class of an expanded clone; other rows omit it.

TRBJ2-3	once	TRBD2	TRBV9	TGTGCCAGCAGCGTATTCAGCGGGAGGAGCACAGATACGCAGTATTTT	CASSVFSGRSTDTQYF
TRBJ2-7	NA	TRBD1	TRBV4-3	TGCGCCAGCAGCCAAGATCAAGGCCAGGGGGTGTACGAGCAGTACTTC	CASSQDQGQGVYEQYF
TRBJ2-7	NA	TRBD2	TRBV18	TGTGCCAGCTCACCTCCGGGACTAGCGGGCGTCTACGAGCAGTACTTC	CASSPPGLAGVYEQYF
TRBJ1-3	NA	NA	TRBV6-1	TGTGCCAGCAGTGAGGCGGGCTCTGGAAACACCATATATTTT	CASSEAGSGNTIYF
TRBJ2-3	NA	TRBD2	TRBV7-8	TGTGCCAGCAGCTTAGTTAGCGGGAGGGGCCAAATCACAGATACGCAGTATTTT	CASSLVSGRGQITDTQYF
TRBJ2-7	NA	TRBD2	TRBV4-1	TGCGCCAGCAGCCAAGAAAGGAGGGGAGGGTACTACGAGCAGTACTTC	CASSQERRGGYYEQYF
TRBJ1-2	NA	NA	TRBV28	TGTGCCAGCAGTTTAAACCGGGCTTCGGACTATGGCTACACCTTC	CASSLNRASDYGYTF
TRBJ2-1	once	TRBD1	TRBV2	TGTGCCAGCAGTTTTAGTGGGACAGGGTACAATGAGCAGTTCTTC	CASSFSGTGYNEQFF
TRBJ1-4	NA	NA	TRBV7-2	TGTGCCAGCAGCATGCTACCAAGGGAAAAACTGTTTTTT	CASSMLPREKLFF
TRBJ2-7	once	TRBD1	TRBV19	TGTGCCAGTAGTGTGGGACAGGCCGCCGTCTATTTC	CASSVGQAAVYF
TRBJ1-5	few	TRBD1	TRBV28	TGTGCCAGCACCCAGCCGGACAGGGGATTCAATCAGCCCCAGCATTTT	CASTQPDRGFNQPQHF
TRBJ1-5	once	NA	TRBV7-2	TGTGCCAGCAGCTCCGTTAACAGCAATCAGCCCCAGCATTTT	CASSSVNSNQPQHF
TRBJ2-7	NA	TRBD1	TRBV2	TGTGCCAGCACCGTTCGGACAGGGTGGTACGAGCAGTACTTC	CASTVRTGWYEQYF
TRBJ2-5	NA	TRBD1	TRBV5-1	TGCGCCAGCAGCTCGGGGACAGTGGGAGAGACCCAGTACTTC	CASSSGTVGETQYF